Listed below are T cell receptor beta chains from one sample, sequenced in a study of blood T cell repertoires in COVID-19. Sequenced by immunoSEQ multiplex PCR; TCRdb stores in-frame clones only, minus some. The data hold 20,000 to 30,000 clones, with 85% to 90% observed a single time. Source material: peripheral blood. These receptors were collected from a woman aged 60-75 years with active COVID-19. The CDR3 runs from the conserved cysteine through the conserved F or W. A D gene is named only where the DNA matches it firmly. Clone size appears in some rows only: once, few, many, or a class for an expanded clone.

D gene	J gene	clone size	V gene	CDR3 protein	CDR3 DNA
TRBD2	TRBJ2-1	-	TRBV28	CASSSLAGGSYNEQFF	TGTGCCAGCAGTTCACTAGCGGGAGGGTCCTACAATGAGCAGTTCTTC
-	TRBJ1-1	-	TRBV7-9	CASSEGLNTEAFF	TGTGCCAGCTCGGAGGGGCTGAACACTGAAGCTTTCTTT
-	TRBJ2-7	-	TRBV19	CASSRFGGTSSYEQYF	TGTGCCAGTAGTCGGTTCGGCGGGACCTCCTCCTACGAGCAGTACTTC
-	TRBJ1-4	-	TRBV2	CASSPGMGEKLFF	TGTGCCAGCAGTCCAGGGATGGGTGAAAAACTGTTTTTT
TRBD1	TRBJ2-7	few	TRBV6-1	CASSEALLGQGNEQYF	TGTGCCAGCAGTGAAGCGCTTCTGGGACAGGGGAACGAGCAGTACTTC
TRBD2	TRBJ2-1	-	TRBV10-3	CAISEGLAGDNEQFF	TGTGCCATCAGTGAGGGACTAGCGGGGGACAATGAGCAGTTCTTC
TRBD1	TRBJ1-1	-	TRBV4-1	CASKRQGGWTEAFF	TGCGCCAGTAAGAGACAGGGCGGATGGACTGAAGCTTTCTTT
-	TRBJ2-2	-	TRBV19	CASSIWAKTNTGELFF	TGTGCCAGTAGTATATGGGCAAAAACGAACACCGGGGAGCTGTTTTTT
-	TRBJ2-1	once	TRBV24-1	CATSDSHRAFNNEQFF	TGTGCCACCAGTGATTCGCACCGAGCGTTTAACAATGAGCAGTTCTTC
-	TRBJ1-1	-	TRBV6-5	CASSTQVTAEAFF	TGTGCCAGCAGTACCCAGGTAACGGCTGAAGCTTTCTTT
-	TRBJ1-1	-	TRBV28	CASIPPNMNTEAFF	TGTGCCAGCATCCCTCCAAACATGAACACTGAAGCTTTCTTT
-	TRBJ2-7	-	TRBV3-1/TRBV3-2	CASSQSREAYEQYF	TGTGCCAGCAGCCAATCGAGGGAAGCCTACGAGCAGTACTTC
-	TRBJ2-7	-	TRBV2	CASSEGPGKYF	TGTGCCAGCAGTGAAGGTCCAGGGAAGTACTTC
TRBD2	TRBJ2-5	once	TRBV5-1	CASSERTSGPHQETQYF	TGCGCCAGCAGCGAAAGGACTAGCGGGCCACACCAAGAGACCCAGTACTTC
-	TRBJ2-7	-	TRBV5-6	CASSSMGAYEQYF	TGTGCCAGCAGCTCCATGGGAGCTTACGAGCAGTACTTC
TRBD1	TRBJ2-1	-	TRBV19	CASSPGGRTNEQFF	TGTGCCAGTAGTCCAGGGGGTCGGACGAATGAGCAGTTCTTC
-	TRBJ2-1	-	TRBV5-4	CACRAGRGQFF	TGTGCCTGCCGGGCGGGTCGGGGGCAGTTCTTC
-	TRBJ2-3	-	TRBV6-2/TRBV6-3	CASSPTGHRTDTQYF	TGTGCCAGCAGCCCCACGGGACACCGCACAGATACGCAGTATTTT
-	TRBJ2-1	-	TRBV5-4	CASRENELVGYNEQFF	TGTGCCAGCCGGGAGAATGAGCTAGTGGGGTACAATGAGCAGTTCTTC
-	TRBJ2-7	-	TRBV7-8	CASSLEVGKAETSYEQYF	TGTGCCAGCAGCTTAGAAGTGGGTAAGGCGGAGACCTCCTACGAGCAGTACTTC